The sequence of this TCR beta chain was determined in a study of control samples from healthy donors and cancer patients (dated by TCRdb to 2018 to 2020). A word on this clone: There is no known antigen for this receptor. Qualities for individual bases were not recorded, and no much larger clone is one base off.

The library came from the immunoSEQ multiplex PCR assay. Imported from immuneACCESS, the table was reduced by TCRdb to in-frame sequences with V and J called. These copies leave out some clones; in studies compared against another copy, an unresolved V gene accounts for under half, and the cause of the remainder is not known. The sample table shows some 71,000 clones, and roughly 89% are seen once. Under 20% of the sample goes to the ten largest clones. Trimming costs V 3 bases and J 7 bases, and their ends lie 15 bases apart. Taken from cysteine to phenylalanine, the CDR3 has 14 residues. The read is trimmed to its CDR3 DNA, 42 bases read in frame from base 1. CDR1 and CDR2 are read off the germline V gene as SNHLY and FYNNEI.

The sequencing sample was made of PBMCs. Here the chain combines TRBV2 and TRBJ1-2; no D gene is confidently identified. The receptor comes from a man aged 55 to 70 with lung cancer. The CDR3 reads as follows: CASSDYAILGGYTF. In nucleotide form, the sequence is TGTGCCAGCAGTGACTATGCTATACTGGGTGGCTACACCTTC.